This T cell receptor (beta chain) was identified during a study of T-cell reconstitution after alpha-beta-depleted transplantation in children. It was with unique molecular identifiers that the TCRbeta library was prepared. TCRdb reanalysed the PCR reads using MiXCR and keeps one entry per CDR3 protein. The sample has roughly 120,000 distinct CDR3 sequences, approximately 10% seen once. General observations from the study: Newly produced T cells mostly provided counts and TCRbeta diversity after one year, as hyperexpanded clones declined. At around two months after transplant, the alpha-beta T cells were reportedly derived from several hundred expanded clones that came from non-depleted graft cells. From surviving recipient T cells and thymic progenitors came the high day-60 TCRbeta diversity observed in some patients.

Trimming at V came to 6 bases and at J to 4 bases, leaving 14 bases not matched to a gene. This CDR3 has 17 residues. Looked up from germline, CDR1 is SGHVS and CDR2 is FQNEAQ. This clonotype was recorded a few times. Its antigen remains unknown. V usage is TRBV7-8 and J usage is TRBJ2-7; TRBD1 matches at 11 bases. The input for sequencing was PBMCs, taken before TCRalphabeta/CD19-depleted stem cell transplant. This receptor was obtained from a boy aged 2 to 10 with acute lymphoblastic leukemia, due to receive a stem cell transplant. CDR3 bases: TGTGCCAGCAGTCTAAGGACAGGGGGCAAGTACGCGTACGAGCAGTACTTC. Amino acids: CASSLRTGGKYAYEQYF.